This is a list of T cell receptor beta chains from one sample in a study of shared clonotypes between healthy human individuals. The data were produced by immunoSEQ multiplex PCR, yet TCRdb's version contains in-frame clones alone and is incomplete. The sample records about 2 million clones, about 95% being singletons. Sample: naive CD8+ T cells sorted from blood. These receptors were collected from a man aged 18 to 35 in good health. Each CDR3 is given with its conserved first and last residue. A D gene is named only where the DNA matches it firmly. Clone size is shown for a subset of rows, as once, few, many or a class of expanded clone.

d_gene: .
j_gene: TRBJ1-1
v_gene: TRBV4-1
abundance: .
CDR3aa: CASSQGGPNTEAFF
CDR3nt: TGCGCCAGCAGCCAAGGGGGACCGAACACTGAAGCTTTCTTT

d_gene: .
j_gene: TRBJ2-7
v_gene: TRBV6-5
abundance: .
CDR3aa: CASSYSKAETSYEQYF
CDR3nt: TGTGCCAGCAGTTACTCGAAGGCGGAGACATCCTACGAGCAGTACTTC

d_gene: .
j_gene: TRBJ1-3
v_gene: TRBV7-9
abundance: .
CDR3aa: CASSRALDESSGNTIYF
CDR3nt: TGTGCCAGCAGCCGGGCCCTAGACGAAAGCTCTGGAAACACCATATATTTT

d_gene: TRBD1
j_gene: TRBJ1-2
v_gene: TRBV2
abundance: .
CDR3aa: CASPTTGEDYGYTF
CDR3nt: TGTGCCAGCCCAACCACAGGGGAGGACTATGGCTACACCTTC

d_gene: .
j_gene: TRBJ1-5
v_gene: TRBV5-6
abundance: .
CDR3aa: CASSNRPDQPQHF
CDR3nt: TGTGCCAGCAGCAACAGGCCCGATCAGCCCCAGCATTTT

d_gene: TRBD1
j_gene: TRBJ2-5
v_gene: TRBV7-9
abundance: .
CDR3aa: CASSSPGQDQETQYF
CDR3nt: TGTGCCAGCAGCTCTCCGGGACAGGACCAAGAGACCCAGTACTTC

d_gene: .
j_gene: TRBJ1-2
v_gene: TRBV27
abundance: .
CDR3aa: CASSLSAGFEGYGYTF
CDR3nt: TGTGCCAGCAGTTTATCGGCGGGGTTCGAGGGCTATGGCTACACCTTC

d_gene: .
j_gene: TRBJ2-6
v_gene: TRBV25-1
abundance: .
CDR3aa: CASTSGANVLTF
CDR3nt: TGTGCCAGCACTTCTGGGGCCAACGTCCTGACTTTC

d_gene: .
j_gene: TRBJ1-3
v_gene: TRBV5-6
abundance: .
CDR3aa: CASSLEGSTIYF
CDR3nt: TGTGCCAGCAGCTTGGAGGGTAGCACCATATATTTT

d_gene: .
j_gene: TRBJ1-1
v_gene: TRBV9
abundance: .
CDR3aa: CASPTVMNTEAFF
CDR3nt: TGTGCCAGTCCGACAGTCATGAACACTGAAGCTTTCTTT

d_gene: TRBD1
j_gene: TRBJ2-7
v_gene: TRBV4-3
abundance: .
CDR3aa: CASSQALGQGSSYEQYF
CDR3nt: TGCGCCAGCAGCCAAGCTTTGGGACAGGGGAGCTCCTACGAGCAGTACTTC

d_gene: TRBD2
j_gene: TRBJ2-7
v_gene: TRBV4-1
abundance: .
CDR3aa: CASSEDWASGLVEQYF
CDR3nt: TGCGCCAGCAGCGAAGATTGGGCTAGCGGTCTGGTCGAGCAGTACTTC

d_gene: TRBD1
j_gene: TRBJ1-2
v_gene: TRBV14
abundance: .
CDR3aa: CASSQDWSGTVYGYTF
CDR3nt: TGTGCCAGCAGCCAAGATTGGTCGGGGACAGTCTATGGCTACACCTTC

d_gene: TRBD2
j_gene: TRBJ2-5
v_gene: TRBV4-3
abundance: .
CDR3aa: CASSLTEGGGTQYF
CDR3nt: TGCGCCAGCAGCCTGACAGAGGGCGGGGGGACCCAGTACTTC

d_gene: .
j_gene: TRBJ2-3
v_gene: TRBV4-1
abundance: .
CDR3aa: CASSHLGDTQYF
CDR3nt: TGCGCCAGCAGCCACCTCGGAGATACGCAGTATTTT

d_gene: .
j_gene: TRBJ1-1
v_gene: TRBV19
abundance: .
CDR3aa: CASSISGMNTEAFF
CDR3nt: TGTGCCAGTAGTATCTCTGGTATGAACACTGAAGCTTTCTTT

d_gene: .
j_gene: TRBJ2-1
v_gene: TRBV19
abundance: .
CDR3aa: CASSEGSEPYNEQFF
CDR3nt: TGTGCCAGTAGTGAGGGATCCGAACCATACAATGAGCAGTTCTTC

d_gene: TRBD2
j_gene: TRBJ2-1
v_gene: TRBV6-5
abundance: .
CDR3aa: CASSSGTSGFYNEQFF
CDR3nt: TGTGCCAGCAGTTCGGGGACTAGCGGGTTTTACAATGAGCAGTTCTTC

d_gene: .
j_gene: TRBJ2-7
v_gene: TRBV11-2
abundance: .
CDR3aa: CASSLVGTLGHEQYF
CDR3nt: TGTGCCAGCAGCTTAGTTGGGACCCTGGGCCACGAGCAGTACTTC

d_gene: TRBD2
j_gene: TRBJ2-1
v_gene: TRBV7-9
abundance: once
CDR3aa: CASSLVQPGTSQFF
CDR3nt: TGTGCCAGCAGCTTAGTTCAGCCCGGGACTAGCCAGTTCTTC

d_gene: TRBD2
j_gene: TRBJ2-1
v_gene: TRBV7-9
abundance: .
CDR3aa: CASSEAASGRLDEQFF
CDR3nt: TGTGCCAGCAGCGAGGCAGCTAGCGGGAGGTTGGATGAGCAGTTCTTC

d_gene: TRBD1
j_gene: TRBJ1-6
v_gene: TRBV5-1
abundance: few
CDR3aa: CASSFGTGSSPLHF
CDR3nt: TGCGCCAGCAGCTTCGGGACAGGGTCCTCACCCCTCCACTTT

d_gene: .
j_gene: TRBJ2-2
v_gene: TRBV7-8
abundance: few
CDR3aa: CASSLNTGELFF
CDR3nt: TGTGCCAGCAGCTTGAACACCGGGGAGCTGTTTTTT

d_gene: .
j_gene: TRBJ2-2
v_gene: TRBV10-3
abundance: .
CDR3aa: CAIGDTANTGELFF
CDR3nt: TGTGCCATCGGGGACACGGCGAACACCGGGGAGCTGTTTTTT

d_gene: .
j_gene: TRBJ2-7
v_gene: TRBV27
abundance: .
CDR3aa: CASSLGAGGAYEQYF
CDR3nt: TGTGCCAGCAGTTTAGGGGCAGGGGGGGCCTACGAGCAGTACTTC

d_gene: TRBD1
j_gene: TRBJ1-2
v_gene: TRBV5-4
abundance: once
CDR3aa: CASSTETGTVGYTF
CDR3nt: TGTGCCAGCAGCACCGAGACAGGGACGGTGGGCTACACCTTC

d_gene: TRBD2
j_gene: TRBJ2-5
v_gene: TRBV4-3
abundance: .
CDR3aa: CASSQGLAGGGTQYF
CDR3nt: TGCGCCAGCAGCCAGGGACTAGCGGGAGGTGGGACCCAGTACTTC

d_gene: TRBD2
j_gene: TRBJ2-3
v_gene: TRBV4-1
abundance: once
CDR3aa: CASAWGGSGTDTQYF
CDR3nt: TGCGCCAGCGCTTGGGGCGGGAGTGGCACAGATACGCAGTATTTT

d_gene: TRBD1
j_gene: TRBJ2-7
v_gene: TRBV18
abundance: .
CDR3aa: CASSPEGQGPFWNEQYF
CDR3nt: TGTGCCAGCTCACCAGAGGGACAGGGACCTTTTTGGAACGAGCAGTACTTC

d_gene: .
j_gene: TRBJ2-5
v_gene: TRBV6-1
abundance: .
CDR3aa: CAAETQYF
CDR3nt: TGTGCTGCGGAGACCCAGTACTTC

d_gene: TRBD1
j_gene: TRBJ1-1
v_gene: TRBV19
abundance: .
CDR3aa: CASSGRGATEAFF
CDR3nt: TGTGCCAGTAGTGGCAGGGGGGCCACTGAAGCTTTCTTT

d_gene: .
j_gene: TRBJ1-2
v_gene: TRBV6-5
abundance: .
CDR3aa: CASSYAEDTNYGYTF
CDR3nt: TGTGCCAGCAGTTACGCCGAGGATACCAACTATGGCTACACCTTC

d_gene: .
j_gene: TRBJ1-5
v_gene: TRBV6-5
abundance: .
CDR3aa: CASSSGLNQPQHF
CDR3nt: TGTGCCAGCAGCTCGGGGTTGAATCAGCCCCAGCATTTT

d_gene: .
j_gene: TRBJ1-3
v_gene: TRBV5-6
abundance: .
CDR3aa: CASSWTASSGNTIYF
CDR3nt: TGTGCCAGCAGCTGGACAGCGTCCTCTGGAAACACCATATATTTT

d_gene: TRBD2
j_gene: TRBJ2-5
v_gene: TRBV7-9
abundance: .
CDR3aa: CASSLVAGGVGETQYF
CDR3nt: TGTGCCAGCAGCTTAGTGGCGGGAGGAGTCGGGGAGACCCAGTACTTC

d_gene: .
j_gene: TRBJ1-4
v_gene: TRBV5-5
abundance: .
CDR3aa: CASSLIRGPNEKLFF
CDR3nt: TGTGCCAGCAGCTTGATTCGGGGGCCAAATGAAAAACTGTTTTTT

d_gene: .
j_gene: TRBJ1-4
v_gene: TRBV27
abundance: .
CDR3aa: CASSPGEEKLFF
CDR3nt: TGTGCCAGCAGCCCGGGGGAAGAAAAACTGTTTTTT

d_gene: .
j_gene: TRBJ2-7
v_gene: TRBV4-1
abundance: .
CDR3aa: CASSQEPPVKGFVLEQYF
CDR3nt: TGCGCCAGCAGCCAAGAGCCCCCGGTGAAGGGTTTCGTTTTAGAGCAGTACTTC

d_gene: .
j_gene: TRBJ2-2
v_gene: TRBV7-9
abundance: .
CDR3aa: CASSPFLGDAGELFF
CDR3nt: TGTGCCAGCAGCCCGTTCTTGGGGGACGCCGGGGAGCTGTTTTTT

d_gene: TRBD1
j_gene: TRBJ2-7
v_gene: TRBV19
abundance: .
CDR3aa: CASSIAGTGTHEQYF
CDR3nt: TGTGCCAGTAGTATCGCGGGGACAGGGACCCACGAGCAGTACTTC

d_gene: .
j_gene: TRBJ1-2
v_gene: TRBV13
abundance: .
CDR3aa: CASSVGNSAGGYTF
CDR3nt: TGTGCCAGCAGCGTCGGGAACTCGGCGGGCGGCTACACCTTC

d_gene: TRBD1
j_gene: TRBJ1-2
v_gene: TRBV4-3
abundance: .
CDR3aa: CASSQEPGQGAYGYTF
CDR3nt: TGCGCCAGCAGCCAAGAGCCGGGACAGGGGGCTTATGGCTACACCTTC

d_gene: TRBD2
j_gene: TRBJ2-7
v_gene: TRBV13
abundance: .
CDR3aa: CASNVGLGLAGSSYEQYF
CDR3nt: TGTGCCAGCAACGTTGGTTTGGGACTAGCGGGGAGCTCCTACGAGCAGTACTTC

d_gene: TRBD1
j_gene: TRBJ2-7
v_gene: TRBV9
abundance: .
CDR3aa: CASSVEGQVVDEQYF
CDR3nt: TGTGCCAGCAGCGTAGAAGGACAGGTGGTCGACGAGCAGTACTTC

d_gene: .
j_gene: TRBJ2-7
v_gene: TRBV27
abundance: .
CDR3aa: CASSPSGGEFPYEQYF
CDR3nt: TGTGCCAGCAGTCCCTCAGGGGGGGAATTTCCCTACGAGCAGTACTTC

d_gene: .
j_gene: TRBJ1-1
v_gene: TRBV7-6
abundance: .
CDR3aa: CASSLLDTMNTEAFF
CDR3nt: TGTGCCAGCAGCTTATTGGACACCATGAACACTGAAGCTTTCTTT

d_gene: TRBD1
j_gene: TRBJ2-6
v_gene: TRBV11-2
abundance: once
CDR3aa: CASSRTPTGSGANVLTF
CDR3nt: TGTGCCAGCAGCCGGACCCCGACAGGGAGCGGGGCCAACGTCCTGACTTTC

d_gene: TRBD2
j_gene: TRBJ2-5
v_gene: TRBV5-6
abundance: .
CDR3aa: CASSPGLGGQETQYF
CDR3nt: TGTGCCAGCAGCCCGGGACTAGGGGGGCAAGAGACCCAGTACTTC

d_gene: .
j_gene: TRBJ2-7
v_gene: TRBV7-3
abundance: .
CDR3aa: CASSPQDSYEQYF
CDR3nt: TGTGCCAGCAGCCCCCAGGACAGCTACGAGCAGTACTTC

d_gene: .
j_gene: TRBJ2-5
v_gene: TRBV6-6
abundance: .
CDR3aa: CASSYSTSFETQYF
CDR3nt: TGTGCCAGCAGTTACTCAACTAGTTTCGAGACCCAGTACTTC

d_gene: TRBD1
j_gene: TRBJ1-2
v_gene: TRBV7-9
abundance: once
CDR3aa: CASSSSETGFNYGYTF
CDR3nt: TGTGCCAGCAGCTCATCAGAGACAGGGTTTAACTATGGCTACACCTTC

d_gene: .
j_gene: TRBJ2-7
v_gene: TRBV6-5
abundance: once
CDR3aa: CASSYKWAGLDYEQYF
CDR3nt: TGTGCCAGCAGTTACAAATGGGCAGGGCTTGACTACGAGCAGTACTTC

d_gene: .
j_gene: TRBJ2-3
v_gene: TRBV7-2
abundance: .
CDR3aa: CASTLGGILF
CDR3nt: TGTGCCAGCACCCTGGGGGGCATTCTTTTT

d_gene: TRBD1
j_gene: TRBJ1-4
v_gene: TRBV6-5
abundance: .
CDR3aa: CASSYGQGTNEKLFF
CDR3nt: TGTGCCAGCAGTTACGGACAGGGAACTAATGAAAAACTGTTTTTT

d_gene: .
j_gene: TRBJ2-7
v_gene: TRBV2
abundance: .
CDR3aa: CASNGGGYEQYF
CDR3nt: TGTGCCAGCAATGGAGGGGGCTACGAGCAGTACTTC

d_gene: TRBD2
j_gene: TRBJ2-2
v_gene: TRBV9
abundance: .
CDR3aa: CASTPGLAGGKLFF
CDR3nt: TGTGCCAGCACCCCGGGGCTAGCGGGAGGAAAGCTGTTTTTT

d_gene: TRBD2
j_gene: TRBJ2-7
v_gene: TRBV6-1
abundance: .
CDR3aa: CASSEEAGVYEQYF
CDR3nt: TGTGCCAGCAGTGAAGAAGCGGGAGTATACGAGCAGTACTTC

d_gene: .
j_gene: TRBJ1-4
v_gene: TRBV25-1
abundance: once
CDR3aa: CASSEWGGPTNEKLFF
CDR3nt: TGTGCCAGCAGTGAATGGGGGGGCCCAACTAATGAAAAACTGTTTTTT

d_gene: .
j_gene: TRBJ1-2
v_gene: TRBV10-3
abundance: .
CDR3aa: CAISDAGRNNYGYTF
CDR3nt: TGTGCCATCAGTGATGCAGGGAGGAATAACTATGGCTACACCTTC